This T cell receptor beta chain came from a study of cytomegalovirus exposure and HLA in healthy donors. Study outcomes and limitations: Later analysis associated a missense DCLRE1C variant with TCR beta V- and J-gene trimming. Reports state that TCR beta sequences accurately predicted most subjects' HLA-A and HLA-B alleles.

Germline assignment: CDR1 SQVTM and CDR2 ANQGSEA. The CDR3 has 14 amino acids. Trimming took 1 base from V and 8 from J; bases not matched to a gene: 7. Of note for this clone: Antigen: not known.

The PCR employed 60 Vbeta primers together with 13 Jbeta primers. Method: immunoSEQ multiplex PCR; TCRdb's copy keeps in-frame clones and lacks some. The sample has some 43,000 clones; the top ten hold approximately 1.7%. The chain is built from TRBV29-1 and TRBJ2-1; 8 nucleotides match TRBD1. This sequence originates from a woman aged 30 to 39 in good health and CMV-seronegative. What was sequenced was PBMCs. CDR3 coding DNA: TGCAGCGTTGAAGGATCAGGGGGCTGGTATGAGCAGTTCTTC. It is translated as CSVEGSGGWYEQFF.